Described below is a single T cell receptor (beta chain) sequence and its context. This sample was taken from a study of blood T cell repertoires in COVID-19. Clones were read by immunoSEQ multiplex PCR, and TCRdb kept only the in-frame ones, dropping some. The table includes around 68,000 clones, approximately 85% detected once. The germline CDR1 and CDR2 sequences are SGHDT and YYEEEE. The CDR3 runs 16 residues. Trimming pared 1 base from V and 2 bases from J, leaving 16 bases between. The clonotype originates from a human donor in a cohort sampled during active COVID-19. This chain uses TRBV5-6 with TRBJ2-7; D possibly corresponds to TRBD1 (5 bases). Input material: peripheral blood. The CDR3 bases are TGTGCCAGCAGCTTGTGGGGCAGGTCGAGAGCCTACGAGCAGTACGTC. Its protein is CASSLWGRSRAYEQYV.